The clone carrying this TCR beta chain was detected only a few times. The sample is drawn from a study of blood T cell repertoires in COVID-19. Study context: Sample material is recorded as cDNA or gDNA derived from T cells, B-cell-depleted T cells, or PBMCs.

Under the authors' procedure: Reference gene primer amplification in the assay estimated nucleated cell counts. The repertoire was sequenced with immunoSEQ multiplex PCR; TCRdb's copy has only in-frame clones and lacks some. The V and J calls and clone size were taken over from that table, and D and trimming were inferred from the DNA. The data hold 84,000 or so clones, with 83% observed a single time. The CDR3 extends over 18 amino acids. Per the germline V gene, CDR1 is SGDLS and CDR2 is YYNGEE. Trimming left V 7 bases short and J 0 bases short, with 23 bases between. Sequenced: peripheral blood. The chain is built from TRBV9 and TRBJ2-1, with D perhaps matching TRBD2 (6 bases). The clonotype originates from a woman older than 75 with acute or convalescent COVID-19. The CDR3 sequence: CASQDLGTGAGSYNEQFF. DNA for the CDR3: TGTGCCAGCCAGGACCTCGGGACGGGAGCAGGCTCCTACAATGAGCAGTTCTTC.